This TCR beta chain came from a study of beta chain features in type 1 diabetes. Study-wide findings and caveats: A closer apparent resemblance between naive, central memory and Treg TCRB repertoires was seen in patients than in healthy donors.

Reverse transcription of all isolated RNA meant that expressed TCRB transcripts were sequenced. The data were produced by immunoSEQ multiplex PCR, yet TCRdb's version contains in-frame clones alone and is incomplete. Here the sample spans approximately 100,000 clones, 30% to 40% being singletons. On this clone: The antigen remains unidentified. Other DNA sequences within the sample encode an identical CDR3.

This TCR was sampled from a woman in her late teens or twenties in good health. The sample consisted of stem cell memory CD4+ T cells from blood.

The CDR3 spells CASKWGVSMAGANVLTF. CDR3 sequence (DNA): TGTGCCAGTAAATGGGGCGTCTCGATGGCTGGGGCCAACGTCCTGACTTTC. V gene TRBV19 combines with J gene TRBJ2-6, with D perhaps matching TRBD1 (5 bases). Germline V gene lookup returns CDR1 LNHDA and CDR2 SQIVND (reference sequence). The ends were cut back, 7 bases at V and 2 bases at J, with 18 bases in the middle. The CDR3 extends over 17 amino acids.